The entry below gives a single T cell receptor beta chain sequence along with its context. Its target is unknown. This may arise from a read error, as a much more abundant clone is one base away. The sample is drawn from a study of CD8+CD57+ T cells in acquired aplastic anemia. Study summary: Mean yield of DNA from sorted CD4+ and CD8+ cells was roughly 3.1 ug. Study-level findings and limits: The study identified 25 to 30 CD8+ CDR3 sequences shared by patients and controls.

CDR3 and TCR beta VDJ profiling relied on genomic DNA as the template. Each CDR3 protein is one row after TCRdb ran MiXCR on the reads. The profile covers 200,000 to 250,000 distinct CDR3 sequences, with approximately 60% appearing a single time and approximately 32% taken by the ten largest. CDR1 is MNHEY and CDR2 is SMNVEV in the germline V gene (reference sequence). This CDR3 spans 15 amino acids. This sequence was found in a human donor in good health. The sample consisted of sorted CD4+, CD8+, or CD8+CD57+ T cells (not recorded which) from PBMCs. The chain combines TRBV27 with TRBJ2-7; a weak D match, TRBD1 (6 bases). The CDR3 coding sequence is TGTGCCAGCAGTATTACAGGGTTGCTTTCCTACGGGCAGTACTTC. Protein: CASSITGLLSYGQYF.